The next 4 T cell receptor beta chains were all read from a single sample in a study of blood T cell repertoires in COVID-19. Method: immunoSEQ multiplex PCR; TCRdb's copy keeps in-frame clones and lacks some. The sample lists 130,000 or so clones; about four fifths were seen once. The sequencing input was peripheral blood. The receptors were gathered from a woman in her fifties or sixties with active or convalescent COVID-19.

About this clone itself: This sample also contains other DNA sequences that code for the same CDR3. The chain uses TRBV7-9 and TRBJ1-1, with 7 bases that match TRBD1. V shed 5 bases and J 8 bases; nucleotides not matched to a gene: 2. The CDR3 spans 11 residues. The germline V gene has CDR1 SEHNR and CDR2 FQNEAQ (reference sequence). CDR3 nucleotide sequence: TGTGCCAGCAGCCGACAGGGCGAAGCTTTCTTT. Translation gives CASSRQGEAFF. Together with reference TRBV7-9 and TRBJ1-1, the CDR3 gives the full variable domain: DTGVSQNPRHKITKRGQNVTFRCDPISEHNRLYWYRQTLGQGPEFLTYFQNEAQLEKSRLLSDRFSAERPKGSFSTLEIQRTEQGDSAMYLCASSRQGEAFFGQGTRLTVV.

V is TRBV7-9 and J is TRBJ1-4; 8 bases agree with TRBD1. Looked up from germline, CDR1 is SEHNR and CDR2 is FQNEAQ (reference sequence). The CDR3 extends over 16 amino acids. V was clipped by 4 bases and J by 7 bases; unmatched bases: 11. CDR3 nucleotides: TGTGCCAGCAGCTCCTACGGTACAGGGGGTAGTGAAAAACTGTTTTTT. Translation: CASSSYGTGGSEKLFF.

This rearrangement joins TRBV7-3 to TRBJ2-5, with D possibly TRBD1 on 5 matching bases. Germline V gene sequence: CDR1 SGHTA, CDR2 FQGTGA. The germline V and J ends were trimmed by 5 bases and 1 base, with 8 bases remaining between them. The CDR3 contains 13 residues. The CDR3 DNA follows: TGTGCCAGCAGCAGGGGCTCCCAAGAGACCCAGTACTTC. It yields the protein CASSRGSQETQYF. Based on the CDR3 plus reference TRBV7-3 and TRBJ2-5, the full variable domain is GAGVSQTPSNKVTEKGKYVELRCDPISGHTALYWYRQSLGQGPEFLIYFQGTGAADDSGLPNDRFFAVRPEGSVSTLKIQRTERGDSAVYLCASSRGSQETQYFGPGTRLLVL.

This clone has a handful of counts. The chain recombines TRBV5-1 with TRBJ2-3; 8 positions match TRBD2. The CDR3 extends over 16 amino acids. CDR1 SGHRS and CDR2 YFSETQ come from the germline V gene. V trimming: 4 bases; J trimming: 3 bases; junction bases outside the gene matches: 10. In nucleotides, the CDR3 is TGCGCCAGCAGCAACCCTGGACTAGCTTTGACAGATACGCAGTATTTT. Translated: CASSNPGLALTDTQYF. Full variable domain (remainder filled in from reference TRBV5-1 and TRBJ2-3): KAGVTQTPRYLIKTRGQQVTLSCSPISGHRSVSWYQQTPGQGLQFLFEYFSETQRNKGNFPGRFSGRQFSNSRSEMNVSTLELGDSALYLCASSNPGLALTDTQYFGPGTRLTVL.